This TCR beta chain appears in the sequencing data of a study of tissue T cells after allogeneic stem cell transplantation. Background on the study: Pathologist H&E review favored samples with visible lymphocytes for sequencing among multiple samples.

Comparators were a few non-transplant cancer patients without known GI disease. The CDR3 consists of 15 residues. Germline assignment: CDR1 SGHNT and CDR2 YYREEE (reference sequence). V gave up 4 bases and J gave up 4 bases, with 18 bases separating them. Sequencing of TCRbeta CDR3 at survey depth gave sequences and template counts. Method: immunoSEQ multiplex PCR; TCRdb's copy keeps in-frame clones and lacks some. The sample has approximately 5,000 clones; roughly two thirds are singletons. The rearrangement joins TRBV5-4 to TRBJ2-7; D perhaps matches TRBD1 (5 bases). Sample: tissue from the colon, taken at autopsy. This receptor was identified in an older female donor with lung cancer. CDR3 sequence reads: CASSPRAGLPYEQYF. Written as DNA, the CDR3 is TGTGCCAGCAGCCCTCGGGCAGGGTTACCTTACGAGCAGTACTTC.